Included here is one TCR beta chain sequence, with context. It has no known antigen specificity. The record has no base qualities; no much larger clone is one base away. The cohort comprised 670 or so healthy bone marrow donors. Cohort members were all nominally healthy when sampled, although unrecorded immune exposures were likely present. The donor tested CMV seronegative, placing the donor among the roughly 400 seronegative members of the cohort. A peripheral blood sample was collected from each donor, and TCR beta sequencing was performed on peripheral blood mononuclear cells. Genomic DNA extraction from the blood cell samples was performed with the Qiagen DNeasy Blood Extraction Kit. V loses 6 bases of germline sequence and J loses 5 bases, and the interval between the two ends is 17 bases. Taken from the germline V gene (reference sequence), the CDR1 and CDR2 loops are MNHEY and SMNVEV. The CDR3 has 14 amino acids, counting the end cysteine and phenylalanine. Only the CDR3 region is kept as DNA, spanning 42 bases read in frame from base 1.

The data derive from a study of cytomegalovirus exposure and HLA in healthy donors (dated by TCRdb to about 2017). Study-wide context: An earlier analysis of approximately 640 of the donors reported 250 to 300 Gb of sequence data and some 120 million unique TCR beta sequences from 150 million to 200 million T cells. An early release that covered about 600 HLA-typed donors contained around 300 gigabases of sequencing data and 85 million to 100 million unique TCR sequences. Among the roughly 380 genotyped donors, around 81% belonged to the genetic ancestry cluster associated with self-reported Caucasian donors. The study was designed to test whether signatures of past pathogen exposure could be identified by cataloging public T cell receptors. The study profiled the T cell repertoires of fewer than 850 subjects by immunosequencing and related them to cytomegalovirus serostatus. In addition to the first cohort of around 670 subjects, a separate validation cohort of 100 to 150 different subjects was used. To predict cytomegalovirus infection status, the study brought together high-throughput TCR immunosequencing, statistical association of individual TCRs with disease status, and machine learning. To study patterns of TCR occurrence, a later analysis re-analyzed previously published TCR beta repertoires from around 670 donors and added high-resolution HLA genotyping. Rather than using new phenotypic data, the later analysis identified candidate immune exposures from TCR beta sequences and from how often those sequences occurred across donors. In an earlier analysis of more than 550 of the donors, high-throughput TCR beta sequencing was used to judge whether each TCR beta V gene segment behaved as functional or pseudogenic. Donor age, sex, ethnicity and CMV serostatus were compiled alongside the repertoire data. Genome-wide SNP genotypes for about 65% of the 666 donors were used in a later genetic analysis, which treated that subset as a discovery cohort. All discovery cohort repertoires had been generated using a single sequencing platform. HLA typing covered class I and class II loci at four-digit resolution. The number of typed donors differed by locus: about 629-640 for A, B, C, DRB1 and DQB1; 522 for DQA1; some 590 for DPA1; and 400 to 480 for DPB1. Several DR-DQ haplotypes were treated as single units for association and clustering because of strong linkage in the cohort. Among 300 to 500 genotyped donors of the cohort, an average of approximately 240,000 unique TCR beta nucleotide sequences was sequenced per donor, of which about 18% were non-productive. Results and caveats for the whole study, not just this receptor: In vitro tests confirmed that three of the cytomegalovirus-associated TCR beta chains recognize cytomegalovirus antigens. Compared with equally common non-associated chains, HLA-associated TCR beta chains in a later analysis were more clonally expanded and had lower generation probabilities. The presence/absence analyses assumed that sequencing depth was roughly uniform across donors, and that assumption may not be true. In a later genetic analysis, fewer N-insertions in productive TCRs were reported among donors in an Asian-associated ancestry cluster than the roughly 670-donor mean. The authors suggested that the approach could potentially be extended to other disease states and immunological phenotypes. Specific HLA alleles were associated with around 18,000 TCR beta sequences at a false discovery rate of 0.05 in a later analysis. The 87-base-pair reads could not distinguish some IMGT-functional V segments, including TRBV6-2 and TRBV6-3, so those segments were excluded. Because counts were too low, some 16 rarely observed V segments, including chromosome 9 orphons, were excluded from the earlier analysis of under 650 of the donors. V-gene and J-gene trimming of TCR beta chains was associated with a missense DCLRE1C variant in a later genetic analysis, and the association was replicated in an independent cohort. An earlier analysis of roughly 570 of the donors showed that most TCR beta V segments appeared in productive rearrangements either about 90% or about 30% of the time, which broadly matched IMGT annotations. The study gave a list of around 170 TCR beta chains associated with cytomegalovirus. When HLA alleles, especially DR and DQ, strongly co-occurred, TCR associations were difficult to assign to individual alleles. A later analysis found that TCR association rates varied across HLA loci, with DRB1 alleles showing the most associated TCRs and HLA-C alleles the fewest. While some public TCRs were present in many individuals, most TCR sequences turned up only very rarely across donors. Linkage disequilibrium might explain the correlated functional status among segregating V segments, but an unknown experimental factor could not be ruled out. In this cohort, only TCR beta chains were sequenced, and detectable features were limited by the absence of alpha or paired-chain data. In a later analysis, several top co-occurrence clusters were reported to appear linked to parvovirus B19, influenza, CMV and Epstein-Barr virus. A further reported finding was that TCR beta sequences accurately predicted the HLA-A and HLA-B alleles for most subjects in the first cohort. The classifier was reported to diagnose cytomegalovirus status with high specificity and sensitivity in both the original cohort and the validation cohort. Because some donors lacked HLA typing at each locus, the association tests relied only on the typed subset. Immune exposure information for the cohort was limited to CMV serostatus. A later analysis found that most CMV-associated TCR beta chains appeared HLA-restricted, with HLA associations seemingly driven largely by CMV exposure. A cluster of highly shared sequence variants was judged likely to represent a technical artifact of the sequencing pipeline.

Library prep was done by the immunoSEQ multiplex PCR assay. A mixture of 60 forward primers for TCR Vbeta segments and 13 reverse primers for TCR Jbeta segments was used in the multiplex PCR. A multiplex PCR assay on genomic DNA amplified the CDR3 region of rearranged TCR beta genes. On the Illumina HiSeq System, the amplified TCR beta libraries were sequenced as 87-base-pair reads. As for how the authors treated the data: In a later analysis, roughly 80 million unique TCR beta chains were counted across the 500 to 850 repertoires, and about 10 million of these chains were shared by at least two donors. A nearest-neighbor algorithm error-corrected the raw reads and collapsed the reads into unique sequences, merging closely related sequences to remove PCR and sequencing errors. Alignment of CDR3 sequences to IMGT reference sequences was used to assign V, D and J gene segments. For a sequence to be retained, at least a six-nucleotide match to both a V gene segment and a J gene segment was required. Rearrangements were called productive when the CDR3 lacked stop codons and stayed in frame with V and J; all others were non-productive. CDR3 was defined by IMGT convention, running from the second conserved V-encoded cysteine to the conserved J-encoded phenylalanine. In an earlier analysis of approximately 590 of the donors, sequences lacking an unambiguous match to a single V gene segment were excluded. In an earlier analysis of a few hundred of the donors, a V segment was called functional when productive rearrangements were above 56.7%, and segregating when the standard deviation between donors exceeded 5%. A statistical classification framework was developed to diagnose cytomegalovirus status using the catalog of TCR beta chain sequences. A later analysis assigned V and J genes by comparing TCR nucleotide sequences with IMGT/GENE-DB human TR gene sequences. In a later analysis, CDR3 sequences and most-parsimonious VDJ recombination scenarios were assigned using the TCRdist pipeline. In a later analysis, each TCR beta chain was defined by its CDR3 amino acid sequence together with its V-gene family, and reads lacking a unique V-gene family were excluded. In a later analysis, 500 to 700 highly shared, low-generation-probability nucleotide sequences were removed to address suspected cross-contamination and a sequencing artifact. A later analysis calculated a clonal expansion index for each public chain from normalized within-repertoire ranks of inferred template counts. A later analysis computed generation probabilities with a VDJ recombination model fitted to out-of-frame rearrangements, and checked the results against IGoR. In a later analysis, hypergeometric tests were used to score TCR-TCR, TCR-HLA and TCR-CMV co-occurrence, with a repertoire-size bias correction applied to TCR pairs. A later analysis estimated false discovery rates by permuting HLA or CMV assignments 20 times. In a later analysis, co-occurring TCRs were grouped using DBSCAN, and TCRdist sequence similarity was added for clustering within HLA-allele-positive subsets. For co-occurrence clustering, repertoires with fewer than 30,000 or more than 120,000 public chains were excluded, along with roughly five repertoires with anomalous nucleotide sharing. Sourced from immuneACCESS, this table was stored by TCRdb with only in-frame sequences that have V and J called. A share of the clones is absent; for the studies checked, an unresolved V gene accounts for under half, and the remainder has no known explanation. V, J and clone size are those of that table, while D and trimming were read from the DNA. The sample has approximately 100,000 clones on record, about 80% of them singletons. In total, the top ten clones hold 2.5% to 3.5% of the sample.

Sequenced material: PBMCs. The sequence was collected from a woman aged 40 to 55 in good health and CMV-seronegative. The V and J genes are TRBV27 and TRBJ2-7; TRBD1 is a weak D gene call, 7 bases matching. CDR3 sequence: CASSPIQGRNEQYF. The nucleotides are TGTGCCAGCAGCCCTATACAGGGGAGGAACGAGCAGTACTTC.